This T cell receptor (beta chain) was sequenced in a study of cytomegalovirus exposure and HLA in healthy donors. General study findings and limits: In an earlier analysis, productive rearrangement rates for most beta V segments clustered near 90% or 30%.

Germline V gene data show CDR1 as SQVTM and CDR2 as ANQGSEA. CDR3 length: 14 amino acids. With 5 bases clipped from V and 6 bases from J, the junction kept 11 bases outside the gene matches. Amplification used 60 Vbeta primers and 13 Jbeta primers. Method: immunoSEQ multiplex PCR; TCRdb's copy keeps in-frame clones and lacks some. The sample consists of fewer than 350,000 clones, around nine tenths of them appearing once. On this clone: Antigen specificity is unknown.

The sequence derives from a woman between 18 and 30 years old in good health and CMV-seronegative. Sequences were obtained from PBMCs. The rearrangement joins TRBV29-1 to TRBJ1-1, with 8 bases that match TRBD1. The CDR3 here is CSVNSDREIAEAFF. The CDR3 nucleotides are TGCAGCGTTAATTCGGACAGGGAGATCGCTGAAGCTTTCTTT. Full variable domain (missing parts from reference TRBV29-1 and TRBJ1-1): SAVISQKPSRDICQRGTSLTIQCQVDSQVTMMFWYRQQPGQSLTLIATANQGSEATYESGFVIDKFPISRPNLTFSTLTVSNMSPEDSSIYLCSVNSDREIAEAFFGQGTRLTVV.